This T cell receptor beta chain is drawn from a study of shared clonotypes between healthy human individuals. This clone was seen once. Method: immunoSEQ multiplex PCR; TCRdb's copy keeps in-frame clones and lacks some. The profile shows more than 900,000 clones, roughly 74% of them singletons. Sequenced material: memory CD4+ T cells from PBMCs. Subset described: CD45RA-negative fraction. The source is a man aged 18-30 years in good health. Some clones in this sample may be carry-over from other donors' samples.

Here the CDR3 DNA reads TGCAGCGGCCGGGAGCGTCCAGATACGCAGTATTTT. Translating it yields CSGRERPDTQYF. The chain carries TRBV29-1 and TRBJ2-3; possibly TRBD2 for D (6 bases). CDR1 is SQVTM and CDR2 is ANQGSEA in the germline V gene. This CDR3 is 12 amino acids long. V was pared by 7 bases and J by 4 bases, with 12 bases between.